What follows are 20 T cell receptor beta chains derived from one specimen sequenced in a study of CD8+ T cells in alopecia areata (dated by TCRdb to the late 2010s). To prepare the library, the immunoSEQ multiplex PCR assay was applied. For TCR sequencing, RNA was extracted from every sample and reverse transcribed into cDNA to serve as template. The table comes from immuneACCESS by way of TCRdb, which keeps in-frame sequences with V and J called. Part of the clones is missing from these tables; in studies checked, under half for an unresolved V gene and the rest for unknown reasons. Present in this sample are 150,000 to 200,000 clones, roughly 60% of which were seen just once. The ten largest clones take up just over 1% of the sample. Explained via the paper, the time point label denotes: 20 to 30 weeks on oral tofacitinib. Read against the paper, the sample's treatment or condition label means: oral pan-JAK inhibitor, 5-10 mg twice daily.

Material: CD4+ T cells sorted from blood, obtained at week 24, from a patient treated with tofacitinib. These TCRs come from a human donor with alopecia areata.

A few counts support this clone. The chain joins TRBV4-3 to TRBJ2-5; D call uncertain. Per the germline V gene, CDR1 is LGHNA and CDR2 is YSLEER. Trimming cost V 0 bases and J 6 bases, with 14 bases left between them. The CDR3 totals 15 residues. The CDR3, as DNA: TGCGCCAGCAGCCAAGAAACCCACCTCTGGAAGACCCAGTACTTC. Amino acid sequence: CASSQETHLWKTQYF.

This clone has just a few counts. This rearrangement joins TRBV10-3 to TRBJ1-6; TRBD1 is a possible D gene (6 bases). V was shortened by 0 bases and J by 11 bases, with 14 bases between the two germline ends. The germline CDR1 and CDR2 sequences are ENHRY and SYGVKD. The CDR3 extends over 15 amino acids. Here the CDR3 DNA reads TGTGCCATCAGTGAGTCCCGGCAGGGGTATCCACCCCTCCACTTT. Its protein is CAISESRQGYPPLHF.

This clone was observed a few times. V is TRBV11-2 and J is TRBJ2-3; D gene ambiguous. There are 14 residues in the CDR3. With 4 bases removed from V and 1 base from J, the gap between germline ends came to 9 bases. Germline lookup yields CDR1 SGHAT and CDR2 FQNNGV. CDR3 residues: CASSWNAGTDTQYF. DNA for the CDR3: TGTGCCAGCAGCTGGAACGCAGGCACAGATACGCAGTATTTT.

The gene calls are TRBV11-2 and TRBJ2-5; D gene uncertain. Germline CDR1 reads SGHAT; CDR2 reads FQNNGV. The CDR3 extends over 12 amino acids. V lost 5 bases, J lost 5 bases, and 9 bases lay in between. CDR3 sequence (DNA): TGTGCCAGCAGCCCAGCGCGGGAGACCCAGTACTTC. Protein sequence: CASSPARETQYF.

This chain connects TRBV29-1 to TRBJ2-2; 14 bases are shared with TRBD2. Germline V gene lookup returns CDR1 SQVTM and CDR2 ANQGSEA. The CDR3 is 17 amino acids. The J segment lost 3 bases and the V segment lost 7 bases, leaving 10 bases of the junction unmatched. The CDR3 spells CSGTMTSGGAYTGELFF. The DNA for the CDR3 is TGCAGCGGGACGATGACTAGCGGGGGGGCTTACACCGGGGAGCTGTTTTTT.

The CDR3 DNA reads TGCAGCGCCTCGAATACTCCCTACGAGCAGTACTTC. Residues: CSASNTPYEQYF. The V call is TRBV29-1, the J call TRBJ2-7; D is unclear. The CDR3 is 12 residues long. Germline V CDR1 and CDR2: SQVTM, ANQGSEA. Trimming stripped 7 bases from V and 2 bases from J, with 12 bases between.

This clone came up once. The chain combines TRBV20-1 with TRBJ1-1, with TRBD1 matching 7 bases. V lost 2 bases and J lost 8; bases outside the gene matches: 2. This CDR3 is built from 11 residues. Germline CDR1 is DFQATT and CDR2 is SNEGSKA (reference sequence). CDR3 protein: CSARTDREAFF. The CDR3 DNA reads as TGCAGTGCTAGAACGGACAGGGAAGCTTTCTTT.

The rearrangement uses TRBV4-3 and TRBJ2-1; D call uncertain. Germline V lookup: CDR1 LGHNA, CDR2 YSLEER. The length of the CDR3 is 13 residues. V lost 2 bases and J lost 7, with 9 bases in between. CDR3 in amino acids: CASSQSIVNEQFF. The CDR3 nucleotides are TGCGCCAGCAGCCAAAGTATAGTGAATGAGCAGTTCTTC.

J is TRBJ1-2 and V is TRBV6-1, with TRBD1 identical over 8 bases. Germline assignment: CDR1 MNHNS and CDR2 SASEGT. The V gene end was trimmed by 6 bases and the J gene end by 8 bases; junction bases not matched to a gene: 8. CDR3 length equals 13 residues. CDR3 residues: CASSHDRGRGYTF. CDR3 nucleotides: TGTGCCAGCAGCCACGACAGGGGACGAGGCTACACCTTC.

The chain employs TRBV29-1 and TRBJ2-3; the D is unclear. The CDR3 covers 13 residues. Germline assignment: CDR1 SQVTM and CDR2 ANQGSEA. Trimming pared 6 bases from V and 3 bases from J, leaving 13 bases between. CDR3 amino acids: CSVGSLRTDTQYF. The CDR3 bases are TGCAGCGTCGGTAGTCTCCGGACAGATACGCAGTATTTT.

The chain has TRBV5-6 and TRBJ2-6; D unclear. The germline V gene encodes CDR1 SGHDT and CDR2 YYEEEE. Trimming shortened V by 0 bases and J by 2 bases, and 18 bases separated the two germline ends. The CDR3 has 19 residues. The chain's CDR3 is CASSLESKTQQTGANVLTF. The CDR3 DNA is TGTGCCAGCAGCTTGGAGTCCAAAACCCAACAAACTGGGGCCAACGTCCTGACTTTC.

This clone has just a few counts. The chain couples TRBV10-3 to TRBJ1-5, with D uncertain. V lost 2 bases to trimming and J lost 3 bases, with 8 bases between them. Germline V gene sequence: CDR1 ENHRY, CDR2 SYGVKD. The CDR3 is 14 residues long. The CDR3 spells CAISEQETNQPQHF. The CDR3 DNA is TGTGCCATCAGTGAGCAGGAGACCAATCAGCCCCAGCATTTT.

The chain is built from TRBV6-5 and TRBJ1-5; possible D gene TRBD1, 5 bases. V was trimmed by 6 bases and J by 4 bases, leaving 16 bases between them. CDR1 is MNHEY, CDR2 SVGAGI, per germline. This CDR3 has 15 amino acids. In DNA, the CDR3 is TGTGCCAGCAGCTTGACAGCCCTTCCTAATCAGCCCCAGCATTTT. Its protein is CASSLTALPNQPQHF.

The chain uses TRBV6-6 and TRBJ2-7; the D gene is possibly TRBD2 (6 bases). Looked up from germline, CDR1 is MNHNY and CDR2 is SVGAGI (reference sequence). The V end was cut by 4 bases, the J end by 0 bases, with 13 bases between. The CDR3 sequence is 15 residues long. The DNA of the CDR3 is TGTGCCAGCAGTTTAGAGGCGGGGAGCTCCTACGAGCAGTACTTC. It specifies CASSLEAGSSYEQYF.

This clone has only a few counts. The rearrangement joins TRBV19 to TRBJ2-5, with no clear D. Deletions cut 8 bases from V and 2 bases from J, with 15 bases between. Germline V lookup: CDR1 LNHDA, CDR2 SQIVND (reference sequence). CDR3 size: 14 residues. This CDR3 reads CASQITAYQETQYF. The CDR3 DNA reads TGTGCCAGTCAAATTACGGCATATCAAGAGACCCAGTACTTC.

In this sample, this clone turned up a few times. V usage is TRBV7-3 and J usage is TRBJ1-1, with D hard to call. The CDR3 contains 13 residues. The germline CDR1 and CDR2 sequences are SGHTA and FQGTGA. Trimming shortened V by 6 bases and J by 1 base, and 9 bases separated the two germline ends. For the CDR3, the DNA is TGTGCCAGCAGTCGAGGCGGGAACACTGAAGCTTTCTTT. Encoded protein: CASSRGGNTEAFF. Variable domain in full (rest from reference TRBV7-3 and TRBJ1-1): GAGVSQTPSNKVTEKGKYVELRCDPISGHTALYWYRQSLGQGPEFLIYFQGTGAADDSGLPNDRFFAVRPEGSVSTLKIQRTERGDSAVYLCASSRGGNTEAFFGQGTRLTVV.

The chain's CDR3 is CASTLGIIGGEQFF. CDR3 bases: TGTGCCAGCACCCTCGGGATCATAGGCGGTGAGCAGTTCTTC. The chain employs TRBV2 and TRBJ2-1, with D possibly TRBD2 on 5 matching bases. Germline assignment: CDR1 SNHLY and CDR2 FYNNEI. The CDR3 extends over 14 amino acids. Trimming took 7 bases from V and 9 from J, leaving 19 bases between them.

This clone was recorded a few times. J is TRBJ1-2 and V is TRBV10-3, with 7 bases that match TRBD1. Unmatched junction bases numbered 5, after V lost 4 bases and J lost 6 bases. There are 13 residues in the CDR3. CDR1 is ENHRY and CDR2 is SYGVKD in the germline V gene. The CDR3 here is CAISVDRVHGYTF. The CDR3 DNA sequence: TGTGCCATCAGTGTCGACAGGGTCCATGGCTACACCTTC.

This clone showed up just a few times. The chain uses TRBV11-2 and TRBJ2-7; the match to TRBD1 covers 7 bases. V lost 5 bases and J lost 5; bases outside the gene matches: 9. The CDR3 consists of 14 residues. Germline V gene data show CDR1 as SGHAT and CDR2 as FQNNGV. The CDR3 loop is CASSDGYRGHEQYF. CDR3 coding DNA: TGTGCCAGCAGCGACGGTTACAGGGGCCACGAGCAGTACTTC. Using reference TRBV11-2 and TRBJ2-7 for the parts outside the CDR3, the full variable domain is EAGVAQSPRYKIIEKRQSVAFWCNPISGHATLYWYQQILGQGPKLLIQFQNNGVVDDSQLPKDRFSAERLKGVDSTLKIQPAKLEDSAVYLCASSDGYRGHEQYFGPGTRLTVT.

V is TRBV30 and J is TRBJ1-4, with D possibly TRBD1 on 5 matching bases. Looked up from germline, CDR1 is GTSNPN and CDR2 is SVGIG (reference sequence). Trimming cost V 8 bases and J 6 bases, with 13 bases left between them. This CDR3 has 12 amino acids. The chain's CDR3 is CALGTVDEKLFF. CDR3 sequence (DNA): TGTGCCCTGGGGACGGTAGATGAAAAACTGTTTTTT.